This TCR beta chain was documented in a study of response to subunit inactivated influenza vaccine. This clonotype was recorded a few times. Its antigen is still unknown. The CDR3 has 15 residues. Losses at the gene ends were 0 bases for V and 2 bases for J; bases not matched to a gene: 4. Germline V CDR1 and CDR2: DFQATT, SNEGSKA (reference sequence). Study results and limitations: That few new T cells are recruited by each seasonal influenza vaccination was the authors' suggestion.

TCRdb passed the RT-PCR reads through MiXCR, listing each CDR3 protein once. Here the sample spans about 800,000 distinct CDR3 sequences, 21% being singletons. This specimen was PBMCs from blood, taken approximately 5 days after vaccination. The clonotype was recovered from a man between 50 and 59 years old who received an inactivated influenza vaccine. The chain joins TRBV20-1 to TRBJ2-1, with TRBD2 matching 7 bases. CDR3 DNA: TGCAGTGCTAGAGACGTCGCGGGAGCCTACAATGAGCAGTTCTTC. Translating gives CSARDVAGAYNEQFF.